The 23 T cell receptor beta chains below come from one sample, sequenced in a study of T-cell reconstitution after alpha-beta-depleted transplantation in children. Unique molecular identifiers were used in preparing the TCRbeta library. MiXCR, run by TCRdb on the PCR reads, gives a single entry per CDR3 protein. The sample records a few hundred thousand distinct CDR3 sequences, about 25% being singletons. The specimen comprised PBMCs, sampled before TCRalphabeta/CD19-depleted stem cell transplant. These receptors were collected from a girl aged 2-10 years with Fanconi anemia, due to receive a stem cell transplant.

The table lists this clonotype with a few counts. In nucleotides, the CDR3 is TGTGCCAGCAGTTTGGGGACATCCCTCTATGGCTACACCTTC. It codes for CASSLGTSLYGYTF. V is TRBV12-3 or TRBV12-4 and J is TRBJ1-2, with D maybe TRBD1 (6 bases). Trimming left V 3 bases short and J 4 bases short, with 12 bases between. This CDR3 region has 14 residues.

This clonotype showed up many times. This sequence joins TRBV5-6 and TRBJ2-7; TRBD1 aligns across 7 bases. This CDR3 is built from 16 residues. Germline trimming cut 5 bases from V and 2 bases from J; bases unmatched to any gene: 13. In germline, CDR1 is SGHDT, CDR2 YYEEEE. As DNA, the CDR3 is TGTGCCAGCAGAACCCTTACAGGGGTCGTACCCTACGAGCAGTACTTC. This sequence encodes CASRTLTGVVPYEQYF.

The chain has TRBV6-1 and TRBJ1-1; D not certain. This CDR3 is built from 12 residues. V gave up 7 bases and J gave up 0 bases, with 6 bases separating them. Looked up from germline, CDR1 is MNHNS and CDR2 is SASEGT. DNA for the CDR3: TGTGCCAGCACTCGAATGAACACTGAAGCTTTCTTT. The encoded protein is CASTRMNTEAFF.

This clonotype was picked up a small number of times. The CDR3 DNA sequence: TGCGCCAGCAGCCAAGAGGGGAAGAGCACAGATACGCAGTATTTT. This gives the protein CASSQEGKSTDTQYF. The rearrangement links TRBV4-1 to TRBJ2-3, with no clear D. Trimming stripped 0 bases from V and 0 bases from J, with 7 bases between. The CDR3 has 15 residues. The germline gives CDR1 MGHRA, CDR2 YSYEKL.

This clonotype was counted between two and nine times. The genes are TRBV29-1 and TRBJ2-1; D remains ambiguous. V was shortened by 3 bases and J by 0 bases, with 9 bases between the two germline ends. The CDR3 totals 14 residues. The V gene's germline CDR1 is SQVTM and CDR2 ANQGSEA. For the CDR3, the DNA is TGCAGCGTTGAGCTCCGACACTCCTACAATGAGCAGTTCTTC. Translated, it gives CSVELRHSYNEQFF.

This clonotype was observed many times. This sequence joins TRBV28 and TRBJ2-1, with 10 bases aligning to TRBD2. Germline lookup yields CDR1 MDHEN and CDR2 SYDVKM. The V gene end was trimmed by 4 bases and the J gene end by 4 bases; junction bases not matched to a gene: 7. The CDR3 spans 16 residues. CDR3 sequence (DNA): TGTGCCAGCAGTTCCCCTAGGACTAGCGGTTACAATGAGCAGTTCTTC. Protein sequence: CASSSPRTSGYNEQFF.

In its sample, this clonotype was seen many times. The chain combines TRBV29-1 with TRBJ1-5; D is unclear. CDR1 SQVTM and CDR2 ANQGSEA come from the germline V gene. CDR3 length equals 13 residues. V dropped 4 bases and J dropped 0 bases, with 7 bases sitting between them. The CDR3 DNA sequence: TGCAGCGTTGCTCAATATAGCAATCAGCCCCAGCATTTT. This sequence encodes CSVAQYSNQPQHF.

The rearrangement links TRBV7-9 to TRBJ2-6; no reliable D call. Per germline, CDR1 SEHNR and CDR2 FQNEAQ (reference sequence). The CDR3 totals 15 residues. Between the trimmed V and J ends, which lost 5 bases and 4 bases, there was a span of 12 bases. CDR3 in amino acids: CASSNVASGANVLTF. CDR3 coding DNA: TGTGCCAGCAGCAACGTGGCATCCGGGGCCAACGTCCTGACTTTC.

This clonotype has a handful of counts. The chain links TRBV7-2 to TRBJ1-5; D call uncertain. Trimming took off 2 bases at V and 9 bases at J, with 8 bases between the two ends. The CDR3 sequence is 12 residues long. CDR1 SGHTA and CDR2 FQGNSA come from the germline V gene. In nucleotides, the CDR3 is TGTGCCAGCAGCTTAATCGCTGGGCCCCAGCATTTT. Translating it yields CASSLIAGPQHF.

The chain is built from TRBV25-1 and TRBJ2-5; 7 nucleotides line up with TRBD1. CDR1 and CDR2 (germline): MGHDK, SYGVNS. V was clipped by 5 bases and J by 5 bases; unmatched bases: 11. The CDR3 is 15 residues long. This CDR3 reads CASSFYRGIMETQYF. CDR3 DNA: TGTGCCAGCAGTTTCTACAGGGGCATAATGGAGACCCAGTACTTC.

A note on this clonotype: A much larger clone sits a single nucleotide away, making a read error possible. The rearrangement uses TRBV12-3 or TRBV12-4 and TRBJ2-1; D is perhaps TRBD2 (5 bases). Trimming stripped 8 bases from V and 3 bases from J, with 20 bases between. The CDR3 has 16 residues. CDR3 region: CASGPTAGRIYNEQFF. The DNA of the CDR3 is TGTGCCAGCGGTCCCACCGCGGGTAGGATCTACAATGAGCAGTTCTTC.

The rearrangement uses TRBV6-5 and TRBJ2-4; 9 nucleotides match TRBD1. Per the germline V gene, CDR1 is MNHEY and CDR2 is SVGAGI. The CDR3 is made up of 15 amino acids. V shed 3 bases and J 7 bases; nucleotides not matched to a gene: 7. CDR3 loop: CASSYVGQGRNIQYF. For the CDR3, the DNA is TGTGCCAGCAGTTATGTGGGACAGGGTAGGAACATTCAGTACTTC.

Many counts were recorded for this clonotype. The chain recombines TRBV29-1 with TRBJ1-1; D possibly corresponds to TRBD1 (6 bases). The V gene's germline CDR1 is SQVTM and CDR2 ANQGSEA. Trimming took 6 bases from V and 6 from J, leaving 11 bases between them. This CDR3 is built from 11 residues. The CDR3 is CSVTQGSEAFF. Here the CDR3 DNA reads TGCAGCGTGACACAGGGATCTGAAGCTTTCTTT. The full variable domain, with the rest looked up from reference TRBV29-1 and TRBJ1-1, is SAVISQKPSRDICQRGTSLTIQCQVDSQVTMMFWYRQQPGQSLTLIATANQGSEATYESGFVIDKFPISRPNLTFSTLTVSNMSPEDSSIYLCSVTQGSEAFFGQGTRLTVV.

This clonotype was recorded at least ten times. V and J are TRBV28 and TRBJ2-3; D uncertain. CDR3 size: 12 residues. V was cut by 7 bases and J by 4 bases, with 9 bases left in between. Germline lookup yields CDR1 MDHEN and CDR2 SYDVKM. The CDR3 spells CASKDRADTQYF. CDR3 coding DNA: TGTGCCAGCAAGGATAGGGCAGATACGCAGTATTTT. Using reference TRBV28 and TRBJ2-3 for the parts outside the CDR3, the full variable domain is DVKVTQSSRYLVKRTGEKVFLECVQDMDHENMFWYRQDPGLGLRLIYFSYDVKMKEKGDIPEGYSVSREKKERFSLILESASTNQTSMYLCASKDRADTQYFGPGTRLTVL.

In this sample, this clonotype turned up many times. The genes are TRBV20-1 and TRBJ1-2; TRBD1 matches 9 bases. V lost 2 bases, J lost 4 bases, and 14 bases stayed unmatched. There are 17 residues in the CDR3. Germline V gene lookup returns CDR1 DFQATT and CDR2 SNEGSKA (reference sequence). This chain's CDR3 is CSARLPGQGIRSYGYTF. The CDR3 bases are TGCAGTGCTAGATTGCCGGGACAGGGAATTCGTAGCTATGGCTACACCTTC.

The sample holds a few counts of this clonotype. The rearrangement uses TRBV11-2 and TRBJ2-7; tentatively, D is TRBD2 (5 bases). The length of the CDR3 is 14 residues. Germline V gene sequence: CDR1 SGHAT, CDR2 FQNNGV. V lost 0 bases and J lost 1, with 7 bases in between. In DNA, the CDR3 is TGTGCCAGCAGCTTAGAAGGCGGGTCCTACGAGCAGTACTTC. Encoded protein: CASSLEGGSYEQYF.

To note about this clonotype: This may be a read error: a much more frequent sequence differs by one nucleotide. The V and J genes are TRBV20-1 and TRBJ2-5, with D perhaps being TRBD1 or TRBD2 (6 bases each). The CDR3 length is 15 residues. In germline, CDR1 is DFQATT, CDR2 SNEGSKA (reference sequence). The V end lost 0 bases, the J end lost 4 bases, and 15 bases lay between the germline ends. Written as DNA, the CDR3 is TGCAGTGCTAGAGATCAGCGCAGGGGAGGAGAGACCCAGTACTTC. Translated: CSARDQRRGGETQYF.

This clonotype was seen more than once but under ten times. The chain joins TRBV29-1 to TRBJ2-7; D is possibly TRBD1 (6 bases). Looked up from germline, CDR1 is SQVTM and CDR2 is ANQGSEA. This CDR3 region has 13 residues. Trimming removed 7 bases at V and 3 bases at J, with 16 bases between. In DNA form, the CDR3 reads TGCAGCGCCGATGCCGGGACAAGCTACGAGCAGTACTTC. Translated: CSADAGTSYEQYF.

In its sample, this clonotype was seen many times. This sequence joins TRBV20-1 and TRBJ2-1; D ambiguous. The V and J ends lost 6 bases and 1 base respectively, with 13 bases between them. The germline CDR1 and CDR2 sequences are DFQATT and SNEGSKA (reference sequence). CDR3 size: 14 residues. The CDR3 loop reads CSAPRHRSYNEQFF. CDR3 DNA: TGCAGTGCGCCCCGGCACCGGTCCTACAATGAGCAGTTCTTC.

The gene calls are TRBV6-4 and TRBJ2-3; tentative D call: TRBD2 (7 bases). CDR1 is MRHNA and CDR2 is SNTAGT in the germline V gene. The CDR3 runs 15 residues. V dropped 10 bases and J dropped 2 bases, with 19 bases sitting between them. For the CDR3, the DNA is TGTGCCACCACTTCGGGGGAGGGACACACAGATACGCAGTATTTT. This translates into CATTSGEGHTDTQYF.

The table lists this clonotype with a few counts. The chain couples TRBV4-1 to TRBJ2-3; tentatively, D is TRBD2 (6 bases). The CDR3 is 15 residues long. V gave up 4 bases and J gave up 0 bases, with 11 bases separating them. From germline, CDR1 is MGHRA and CDR2 YSYEKL. CDR3 amino acids: CASSLAGPSTDTQYF. DNA of the CDR3: TGCGCCAGCAGCCTTGCGGGACCTAGCACAGATACGCAGTATTTT.

This rearrangement joins TRBV20-1 to TRBJ2-2, with 9 nucleotides matching TRBD2. From germline, CDR1 is DFQATT and CDR2 SNEGSKA (reference sequence). Germline trimming cut 3 bases from V and 7 bases from J; bases unmatched to any gene: 6. The CDR3 contains 14 residues. The CDR3 is CSASLAGGSGELFF. CDR3 DNA: TGCAGTGCTAGTTTGGCGGGAGGGAGCGGGGAGCTGTTTTTT.

The chain recombines TRBV7-3 with TRBJ2-1; 11 bases agree with TRBD2. V shed 3 bases, J shed 5 bases, and the junction held 3 bases outside the gene matches. CDR1 and CDR2 (germline): SGHTA, FQGTGA. The CDR3 has 15 residues. CDR3 sequence reads: CASSLGLADNNEQFF. The CDR3 DNA sequence: TGTGCCAGCAGCTTGGGACTAGCGGATAACAATGAGCAGTTCTTC.